The present entry profiles one T cell receptor beta chain with its context. Antigen unknown. TCRdb reassembled clones from the PCR reads with MiXCR. The data contain about 20,000 clones, 25% to 35% of them singletons. This record comes from a study of metastatic and nonmetastatic thyroid tumors. Across the study: From malignant and benign thyroid patients, repertoires in blood and in tumor or nodule tissue were compared.

Study-wide results and limits: Reportedly, malignant thyroid tumors had significantly higher TCR beta diversity than benign nodules, in blood and tumor.

Thyroid surgery was preceded by no treatment in any patient. CDR3 length: 15 residues. V gave up 0 bases and J gave up 4 bases; unmatched junction bases: 5. CDR1 and CDR2 from the germline V gene are DFQATT and SNEGSKA (reference sequence). The V call is TRBV20-1, the J call TRBJ2-4; the match to TRBD2 covers 8 bases. The sequencing input was tumor tissue. The TCR sequence derives from a female donor with papillary thyroid cancer or a benign thyroid nodule (not recorded which). Some clones in this sample may be carry-over from other donors' samples. The DNA for the CDR3 is TGCAGTGCTAGAGATTTGACTAGCGAGAAAAACATTCAGTACTTC. Its protein product is CSARDLTSEKNIQYF.